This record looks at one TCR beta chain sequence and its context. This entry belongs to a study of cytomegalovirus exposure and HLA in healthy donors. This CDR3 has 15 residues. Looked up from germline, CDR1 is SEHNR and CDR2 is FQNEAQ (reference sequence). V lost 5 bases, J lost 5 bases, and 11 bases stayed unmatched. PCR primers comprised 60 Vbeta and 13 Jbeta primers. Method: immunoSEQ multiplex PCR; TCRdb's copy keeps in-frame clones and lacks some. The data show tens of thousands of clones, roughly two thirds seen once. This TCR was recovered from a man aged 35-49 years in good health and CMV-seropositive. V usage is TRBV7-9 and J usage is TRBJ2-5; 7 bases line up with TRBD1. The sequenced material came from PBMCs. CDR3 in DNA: TGTGCCAGCAGCCCAGGACAGGCTTTGGAGGAGACCCAGTACTTC. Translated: CASSPGQALEETQYF.